Listed here are 8 T cell receptor beta chains from one sample, sequenced in a study of blood T cell repertoires in COVID-19. Profiled with immunoSEQ multiplex PCR; TCRdb holds only in-frame clones, not every one. Among roughly 290,000 clones listed, 85% were seen once. Sequencing was performed on peripheral blood. The receptors stem from a woman aged 45-65 years with active or convalescent COVID-19.

Turning to this clone: The sample contains more than one DNA sequence encoding this CDR3. The gene calls are TRBV7-9 and TRBJ2-1; TRBD2 agrees at 9 bases. CDR3 length: 15 amino acids. V was clipped by 1 base and J by 4 bases; unmatched bases: 2. CDR1 is SEHNR and CDR2 is FQNEAQ in the germline V gene (reference sequence). CDR3 amino acids: CASSLGLAGYNEQFF. The CDR3 DNA reads TGTGCCAGCAGCTTAGGGCTAGCGGGATACAATGAGCAGTTCTTC.

The genes are TRBV21-1 and TRBJ2-3; the table names TRBD2, a call not compared with the DNA. TRBV21-1 is a documented pseudogene. The CDR3 consists of 17 residues. The CDR3 DNA reads TGTGCCAGCAGCAGGGATCTAGCGGGAGTCCCCACAGATACGCAGTATTTT. Encoded protein: CASSRDLAGVPTDTQYF.

The chain is built from TRBV6-5 and TRBJ2-7, with TRBD1 matching 8 bases. Germline V CDR1 and CDR2: MNHEY, SVGAGI. The CDR3 has 15 residues. With 2 bases clipped from V and 2 bases from J, the junction kept 5 bases outside the gene matches. In DNA, the CDR3 is TGTGCCAGCAGTTACGACAGGGGTACAACCTACGAGCAGTACTTC. Its protein product is CASSYDRGTTYEQYF.

The chain combines TRBV6-5 with TRBJ2-1; 8 nucleotides match TRBD2. The CDR3 totals 16 residues. Germline loops: CDR1 MNHEY, CDR2 SVGAGI. The ends lost 1 base at V and 6 bases at J; junction bases unmatched: 8. The CDR3 bases are TGTGCCAGCAGTTACTTCGGACTAGCCGTCGGCAATGAGCAGTTCTTC. It codes for CASSYFGLAVGNEQFF.

This clone has a handful of counts. V gene TRBV7-9 combines with J gene TRBJ2-1; 9 bases map to TRBD2. The V and J ends lost 4 bases and 6 bases, in that order; junction bases with no gene match: 1. The germline gives CDR1 SEHNR, CDR2 FQNEAQ (reference sequence). The CDR3 loop spans 13 amino acids. The CDR3 reads CASSWGLANEQFF. In nucleotides, the CDR3 is TGTGCCAGCAGCTGGGGACTAGCCAATGAGCAGTTCTTC.

The CDR3 loop is CASSLKVGAGVNSPLHF. The DNA for the CDR3 is TGTGCCAGCAGCTTGAAGGTTGGGGCAGGGGTAAACTCACCCCTCCACTTT. The chain recombines TRBV5-6 with TRBJ1-6; D may be TRBD1 (6 bases). The CDR3 is 17 amino acids. V gave up 1 base and J gave up 10 bases, with 21 bases separating them. Looked up from germline, CDR1 is SGHDT and CDR2 is YYEEEE.

This clone has only one observation. The rearrangement joins TRBV2 to TRBJ1-1; 7 bases line up with TRBD1. From germline, CDR1 is SNHLY and CDR2 FYNNEI. CDR3 size: 13 residues. V was clipped by 9 bases and J by 1 base; unmatched bases: 5. The chain's CDR3 is CASTRQGNTEAFF. The CDR3 bases are TGTGCCAGTACCCGACAGGGGAACACTGAAGCTTTCTTT.

The chain has TRBV7-8 and TRBJ1-6; D unresolved. V was pared by 1 base and J by 4 bases, with 8 bases between. The CDR3 is 15 amino acids. Germline V gives CDR1 SGHVS, CDR2 FQNEAQ. DNA for the CDR3: TGTGCCAGCAGCTTAGGGGCAGATTATAATTCACCCCTCCACTTT. It is translated as CASSLGADYNSPLHF. Drawing the rest from reference TRBV7-8 and TRBJ1-6, the complete variable domain is GAGVSQSPRYKVAKRGQDVALRCDPISGHVSLFWYQQALGQGPEFLTYFQNEAQLDKSGLPSDRFFAERPEGSVSTLKIQRTQQEDSAVYLCASSLGADYNSPLHFGNGTRLTVT.